This T cell receptor beta chain was captured by sequencing in a study of blood T cell repertoires in COVID-19. About the research overall: COVID-19 samples, acute and convalescent, were from the United States, Italy and Spain. The analysed material was cDNA or gDNA that came from T cells, B-cell-depleted T cells, or PBMCs.

This clone was seen a single time. The authors' processing: Amplification of reference gene primers was used by the study to estimate nucleated cell counts. Data came from immunoSEQ multiplex PCR; TCRdb stores just in-frame clones and leaves some out. V and J calls and clone size are those listed in that table; D and trimming were worked out from the DNA. In the table there are about 91,000 clones, nearly 90% of which are singletons. Germline loops: CDR1 GTSNPN, CDR2 SVGIG (reference sequence). The CDR3 consists of 17 residues. Trimming removed 1 base from V and 5 bases from J; junction bases left unmatched: 16.

Material for sequencing was peripheral blood. This chain joins TRBV30 and TRBJ2-5, with 7 bases identical to TRBD2. The source of this sequence is a man between 65 and 85 years old with acute or convalescent COVID-19. CDR3 DNA sequence: TGTGCCTGGAGTGGAAGTAGCGGGCCCGGATCTGGCGAGACCCAGTACTTC. The encoded protein is CAWSGSSGPGSGETQYF. Looking up the rest from reference TRBV30 and TRBJ2-5 gives the full variable domain: SQTIHQWPATLVQPVGSPLSLECTVEGTSNPNLYWYRQAAGRGLQLLFYSVGIGQISSEVPQNLSASRPQDRQFILSSKKLLLSDSGFYLCAWSGSSGPGSGETQYFGPGTRLLVL.